The clone carrying this T cell receptor beta chain was seen only once. This sample is part of a study of blood T cell repertoires in COVID-19. Sequencing used immunoSEQ multiplex PCR; TCRdb keeps in-frame clones, though not all of them. The repertoire has some 150,000 clones, roughly 90% of them found once; the top ten carry approximately 0.95%. The V and J ends lost 3 bases and 5 bases, in that order; junction bases with no gene match: 12. This CDR3 has 17 residues. The germline gives CDR1 SGDLS, CDR2 YYNGEE. The chain combines TRBV9 with TRBJ2-3; 10 bases fit TRBD2. This sequence was found in a woman in her forties or fifties with acute or convalescent COVID-19. Source material: peripheral blood. CDR3 sequence (DNA): TGTGCCAGCAGCGCTGGGAATCTAGCGGGGGAGGGAGATACGCAGTATTTT. Translating gives CASSAGNLAGEGDTQYF.